The 10 T cell receptor beta chains below all came from one sample that was sequenced in a study of CD8+ T cells in alopecia areata. The authors extracted RNA and reverse transcribed it into cDNA as the sequencing template. TCRdb keeps only in-frame clones here, not all; method: immunoSEQ multiplex PCR. The sample records roughly 150,000 clones, around 50% being singletons. Sequencing was performed on CD4+ T cells sorted from blood. These receptors came from a human donor with alopecia areata.

This clone was seen more than once but under ten times. In DNA, the CDR3 is TGTGCCAGCAGCGGCGGGGGGCAGTACTACAATGAGCAGTTCTTC. Encoded protein: CASSGGGQYYNEQFF. The chain is built from TRBV28 and TRBJ2-1, with 8 bases lining up with TRBD2. V was clipped by 6 bases and J by 3 bases; unmatched bases: 7. Germline loops: CDR1 MDHEN, CDR2 SYDVKM. The CDR3 length is 15 residues. Variable domain in full (rest from reference TRBV28 and TRBJ2-1): DVKVTQSSRYLVKRTGEKVFLECVQDMDHENMFWYRQDPGLGLRLIYFSYDVKMKEKGDIPEGYSVSREKKERFSLILESASTNQTSMYLCASSGGGQYYNEQFFGPGTRLTVL.

The chain joins TRBV23-1 to TRBJ2-7, with TRBD2 matching 7 bases. TRBV23-1 is annotated as an ORF whose role is uncertain. CDR3 length: 14 amino acids. The J segment lost 5 bases and the V segment lost 3 bases, leaving 7 bases of the junction unmatched. CDR3 sequence (DNA): TGCGCCAGCAGTCATACGGGGGGAAAAAACGAGCAGTACTTC. This gives the protein CASSHTGGKNEQYF.

The chain uses TRBV29-1 and TRBJ2-3; TRBD2 aligns across 10 bases. With 8 bases clipped from V and 2 bases from J, the junction kept 13 bases outside the gene matches. In germline, CDR1 is SQVTM, CDR2 ANQGSEA. The CDR3 extends over 16 amino acids. CDR3: CSLSRGTSDFTDTQYF. CDR3 nucleotide sequence: TGCAGCTTAAGCCGTGGGACTAGCGACTTCACAGATACGCAGTATTTT.

V gene TRBV30 combines with J gene TRBJ2-1, with 10 bases lining up with TRBD2. The germline V gene encodes CDR1 GTSNPN and CDR2 SVGIG (reference sequence). V lost 6 bases and J lost 1; bases outside the gene matches: 3. The CDR3 is 14 residues long. The chain's CDR3 is CACIAGGSYNEQFF. The CDR3 nucleotides read TGTGCCTGCATAGCGGGAGGATCCTACAATGAGCAGTTCTTC.

This clone was seen only a few times. The chain uses TRBV15 and TRBJ1-2; D possibly corresponds to TRBD1 (5 bases). Germline V CDR1 and CDR2: LNHNV, YYDKDF (reference sequence). The CDR3 length is 13 residues. Trimming shortened V by 4 bases and J by 7 bases, and 13 bases separated the two germline ends. For the CDR3, the DNA is TGTGCCACCAGCACCGGGGGGATGAGTGGCTACACCTTC. Its protein is CATSTGGMSGYTF.

The J gene is TRBJ1-1, the V gene TRBV5-1; D gene ambiguous. The CDR3 sequence is 13 residues long. Germline V CDR1 and CDR2: SGHRS, YFSETQ. The V and J ends lost 0 bases and 3 bases respectively, with 6 bases between them. The CDR3 region is CASSLGRDTEAFF. The CDR3 nucleotides read TGCGCCAGCAGCTTGGGGAGAGACACTGAAGCTTTCTTT.

This clone was counted only a few times. The genes are TRBV7-9 and TRBJ2-7; D gene unclear. The CDR3 spans 14 residues. Deletions cut 1 base from V and 9 bases from J, with 16 bases between. Germline CDR1 SEHNR, CDR2 FQNEAQ (reference sequence). The CDR3 region has the DNA TGTGCCAGCAGCTTAGATGACTCCCTATCGTCGCAGTACTTC. It translates to CASSLDDSLSSQYF.

The rearrangement links TRBV29-1 to TRBJ1-1; 7 bases fit TRBD1. Germline values: CDR1 SQVTM, CDR2 ANQGSEA. The CDR3 extends over 12 amino acids. The CDR3 sequence: CRGDRDYTEAFF. As DNA, the CDR3 is TGCAGGGGAGACAGGGACTACACTGAAGCTTTCTTT.

For the CDR3, the DNA is TGCAGCGTTGAAGTCCTGGACTTGGTCGGCGAGCAGTACTTC. Protein product: CSVEVLDLVGEQYF. This chain links TRBV29-1 with TRBJ2-7; D is possibly TRBD2 (5 bases). CDR1 is SQVTM and CDR2 is ANQGSEA in the germline V gene. Trimming took off 1 base at V and 6 bases at J, with 16 bases between the two ends. The CDR3 loop spans 14 amino acids.

This chain's CDR3 is CATSTRTGGTGNTIYF. The CDR3 bases are TGTGCCACCAGCACCCGAACAGGGGGCACTGGAAACACCATATATTTT. The chain uses TRBV15 and TRBJ1-3; 9 positions match TRBD1. The V gene end was trimmed by 4 bases and the J gene end by 2 bases; junction bases not matched to a gene: 6. Per germline, CDR1 LNHNV and CDR2 YYDKDF (reference sequence). There are 16 residues in the CDR3.